This TCR beta chain was profiled in a study of blood T cell repertoires in COVID-19. Across the study: Some COVID-19 samples were acute and others convalescent; all came from the United States, Italy and Spain. PBMCs, B-cell-depleted T cells, or T cells were the source of the cDNA or gDNA that made up the material.

Per the original methods: Estimated nucleated cell counts came from reference gene primer amplification. Profiled with immunoSEQ multiplex PCR; TCRdb holds only in-frame clones, not every one. V, J and clone size are those of that table, while D and trimming were read from the DNA. The sample includes about 260,000 clones, about 89% of them seen just once. Specimen: peripheral blood. The sequence was obtained from a man aged 40-49 years who had recovered from COVID-19.

The CDR3 nucleotides are TGTGCCAGCAGCTTGGTCGGCAGGTATGGCTACACCTTC. Its protein is CASSLVGRYGYTF. V usage is TRBV5-4 and J usage is TRBJ1-2; D call uncertain. Trimming cost V 0 bases and J 5 bases, with 8 bases left between them. Germline CDR1 is SGHNT and CDR2 is YYREEE (reference sequence). This CDR3 has 13 residues.